This is a list of T cell receptor beta chains from one sample in a study of cytomegalovirus exposure and HLA in healthy donors. TCRdb keeps only in-frame clones here, not all; method: immunoSEQ multiplex PCR. The data contain 95,000 to 100,000 clones, around 69% of them singletons. Specimen: PBMCs. These receptor sequences come from a woman aged 55 to 70 in good health and CMV-seropositive. The conserved cysteine and the conserved F or W are not part of the CDR3 here. Clone size is not always given. Where it is, it says once, few, many or a class for expanded clones.

V | size | CDR3
TRBV2 | NA | ASSPLAGEGIGELF
TRBV10-3 | few | AISESGATNEKLF
TRBV7-3 | NA | ASSLFLGETQY
TRBV5-1 | few | ASSPAGRGRGAGQY
TRBV15 | NA | ATSRVVAGGTQY
TRBV2 | few | ASRSSASYEQY
TRBV25-1 | few | ASSERAGGLNTEAF
TRBV4-1 | NA | ASSRPGHGNTEAF
TRBV18 | few | ASSPQSQGAGTEAF
TRBV19 | few | ASSIVRGPEAF
TRBV19 | NA | ASSIRGGSPYNEQF
TRBV4-2 | few | ASSQDSGRPAPLH
TRBV15 | NA | ATSRDRGTGAHEQY
TRBV5-1 | once | ASSWRDRGPGELF
TRBV27 | NA | ASSSRGIDNEQF
TRBV9 | NA | ASTSGTGARLGEKLF
TRBV23-1 | once | ASSQSMVGAHLSGANVLT
TRBV21-1 | NA | ASSSIRGFTGELF
TRBV7-2 | once | ASSLGVRSGNTIY
TRBV2 | NA | AIRDRGLIIQY
TRBV14 | NA | ASSPLYYNEQF
TRBV20-1 | NA | SASWTPEQF
TRBV27 | NA | ASSLLGGSPTGETQY
TRBV5-4 | NA | ASSFRTGQISNQPQH
TRBV2 | few | ASNLRGTGSGTEAF
TRBV7-2 | NA | ASSDGTSNYGYT
TRBV6-1 | NA | ASSVVGQGNYEQY
TRBV4-2 | NA | ASSQEPGTSGYTDTQY
TRBV11-3 | NA | ASSLTTTSGIDNEQF
TRBV6-5 | NA | ASTLRQGSGPQY
TRBV7-9 | NA | ASRPAGDGYGYT
TRBV18 | NA | ASSPRGANEQF
TRBV7-9 | NA | ASSWTSGPTRALREQY
TRBV29-1 | NA | SVESGAKNIQY
TRBV6-5 | NA | ASRQGNIQY
TRBV11-3 | NA | ASSKAGGSGANVLT
TRBV2 | NA | ASRGQGATEAF
TRBV19 | NA | ASSGIFGQGHDEQF
TRBV6-4 | NA | ASSDSLTYEQY
TRBV10-2 | NA | ASRTGAPTYEQY
TRBV7-3 | few | ASSLGRAGTEAF
TRBV5-4 | few | ASSLGHPTGGNTEAF
TRBV7-9 | NA | ASSLQDSTNEKLF
TRBV2 | NA | ASSVWRAADTQY
TRBV19 | few | ASSIGASSYEQY
TRBV5-1 | NA | ASSLGQGAEKLF
TRBV11-2 | NA | ASSYNSVEIPSYEQY
TRBV6-5 | once | ASSYGGESGETQY
TRBV18 | NA | ASSQAHQGASNEQF
TRBV23-1 | NA | ASSTIEQGRKGNQPQH
TRBV28 | NA | ASSGTGLRAEAF
TRBV29-1 | NA | SVEGQTNTEAF
TRBV4-2 | NA | ASSQDYLQGGEKLF
TRBV7-9 | NA | ASSFGSNTGELF